The TCR beta chain described here comes from a study of blood T cell repertoires in COVID-19. Looking at the study overall: The United States, Italy and Spain supplied acute and convalescent COVID-19 samples. The analysed material was cDNA or gDNA that came from T cells, B-cell-depleted T cells, or PBMCs.

Assignments of participants to cohorts depended upon their own reported clinical history. How the authors handled the data: Counts of nucleated cells, estimated from reference gene primer amplification, were obtained. TCRdb's table, derived via immunoSEQ multiplex PCR, lists solely in-frame clones and lacks some. The V and J calls and clone size are taken from that table; D and trimming were inferred from the DNA. The sample yields about 200,000 clones, around 84% seen once. The CDR3 is 13 residues long. Trimming took 6 bases from V and 7 from J, leaving 15 bases between them. The V gene's germline CDR1 is MNHEY and CDR2 SVGAGI.

Sequenced material: PBMCs or T cells enriched from blood (not recorded which). The V call is TRBV6-5, the J call TRBJ1-2; D gene unclear. The receptor was isolated from a woman aged 40-49 years with acute COVID-19. The CDR3 reads CASSYRGSGGYTF. DNA of the CDR3: TGTGCCAGCAGCTACAGAGGGTCCGGTGGCTACACCTTC.